This TCR beta chain was obtained from a study of T cell clonality in common variable immunodeficiency. Study-wide findings and caveats: Compared with healthy controls, CVID subjects showed increased TCRbeta clonality, mostly in about a third.

Both groups were predominantly of Caucasian heritage. V was clipped by 3 bases and J by 4 bases; unmatched bases: 4. CDR3 length: 14 residues. CDR1 and CDR2 from the germline V gene are SGHVS and FNYEAQ. The assay was immunoSEQ multiplex PCR, and TCRdb's table has in-frame clones only and misses some. The sample presents about 33,000 clones, none singletons. This clone was seen a few times. The antigen remains undetermined. The read stops 3 residues short of the end of the CDR3; the missing end is completed from the germline J gene. This sequence was found in a person aged 18 to 75 in good health. The rearrangement uses TRBV7-6 and TRBJ2-5; the match to TRBD2 covers 8 bases. The sequencing input was peripheral blood mononuclear cells. CDR3 residues: CASSLGTSAETQYF. CDR3 bases read: TGTGCCAGCAGCTTGGGGACTAGTGCAGAGACC.